This entry lists 21 T cell receptor beta chains sequenced from one sample in a study of shared clonotypes between healthy human individuals. Only in-frame clones appear in the TCRdb table, and some are missing; sequencing was by immunoSEQ multiplex PCR. The table has about 690,000 clones, roughly 87% seen once. Sequencing was performed on memory CD8+ T cells from PBMCs. Subset here: CD45RO+ cells pooled with CCR7-negative TemRA cells. These receptors all come from a young man in good health. Some clones in this sample may be carry-over from other donors' samples.

J is TRBJ2-5 and V is TRBV9, with 10 bases fitting TRBD2. Trimming cost V 0 bases and J 5 bases; bases outside gene matches: 4. CDR3 size: 15 residues. The germline V gene has CDR1 SGDLS and CDR2 YYNGEE. This CDR3 is CASSVGRSGGETQYF. In DNA form, the CDR3 reads TGTGCCAGCAGCGTAGGACGTAGCGGGGGGGAGACCCAGTACTTC.

This clone was observed a few times. This sequence joins TRBV7-8 and TRBJ1-1; 10 bases agree with TRBD1. The V gene end was trimmed by 3 bases and the J gene end by 9 bases; junction bases not matched to a gene: 7. The CDR3 has 14 residues. Germline-derived CDR1 and CDR2 are SGHVS and FQNEAQ. CDR3 in DNA: TGTGCCAGCAGCTTGGGACAGGGGTTCGGGCAAGCTTTCTTT. It codes for CASSLGQGFGQAFF.

The chain is built from TRBV19 and TRBJ2-3; a possible D gene is TRBD2 (6 bases). The CDR3 consists of 14 residues. Germline V lookup: CDR1 LNHDA, CDR2 SQIVND (reference sequence). Between the trimmed V and J ends, which lost 6 bases and 6 bases, there was a span of 16 bases. The CDR3 coding sequence is TGTGCCAGTAGATCGGGAGTCCGGCCCGATACGCAGTATTTT. Protein product: CASRSGVRPDTQYF.

Concerning this clone: This specimen includes other DNA sequences encoding the same CDR3. This chain connects TRBV27 to TRBJ2-2; D unresolved. CDR3 length equals 12 residues. Trimming removed 3 bases at V and 6 bases at J, with 5 bases between. Germline values: CDR1 MNHEY, CDR2 SMNVEV (reference sequence). CDR3 sequence: CASSLVAGELFF. The CDR3 DNA is TGTGCCAGCAGTTTGGTCGCCGGGGAGCTGTTTTTT.

V usage is TRBV29-1 and J usage is TRBJ2-2; unclear D gene. The CDR3 is 14 residues long. Per the germline V gene, CDR1 is SQVTM and CDR2 is ANQGSEA. Trimming removed 1 base from V and 1 base from J, with 7 bases in between. CDR3 in DNA: TGCAGCGTTGAAGCCACAGAGAACACCGGGGAGCTGTTTTTT. Residues: CSVEATENTGELFF.

The gene calls are TRBV27 and TRBJ1-2, with D possibly being TRBD1 (6 bases). The germline V and J ends were trimmed by 4 bases and 0 bases, with 21 bases remaining between them. Germline values: CDR1 MNHEY, CDR2 SMNVEV (reference sequence). The CDR3 runs 18 residues. CDR3 DNA sequence: TGTGCCAGCAGTTCGTCTAGGGGGGGCGAAGTAGCTAACTATGGCTACACCTTC. Its translation: CASSSSRGGEVANYGYTF.

V is TRBV18 and J is TRBJ2-7, with 10 bases identical to TRBD2. The trim removed 4 bases at V and 0 bases at J, leaving 6 bases unmatched. Germline CDR1 and CDR2: KGHSH and LQKENI. There are 16 residues in the CDR3. The CDR3 reads CASSHHSGRSSYEQYF. The CDR3, as DNA: TGTGCCAGCTCACACCATAGCGGGAGGAGCTCCTACGAGCAGTACTTC.

About this clone: A far more abundant clone sits one base away, making this likely a read error. This CDR3 reads CASSEGTLHKQYF. CDR3 in DNA: TGTGCCAGCAGCGAAGGGACTCTCCACAAGCAGTACTTC. V and J are TRBV7-7 and TRBJ2-7; D might be TRBD2 (6 bases). Trimming shortened V by 5 bases and J by 8 bases, and 16 bases separated the two germline ends. CDR1 and CDR2 from the germline V gene are SSHAT and FNYEAQ (reference sequence). This CDR3 comprises 13 residues.

The chain employs TRBV28 and TRBJ2-1; D may be TRBD2 (5 bases). The germline V gene has CDR1 MDHEN and CDR2 SYDVKM. V lost 3 bases, J lost 4 bases, and 16 bases lay in between. The CDR3 contains 16 residues. The chain's CDR3 is CASSFRLASRYNEQFF. CDR3 sequence (DNA): TGTGCCAGCAGTTTCCGGTTGGCTAGCAGATACAATGAGCAGTTCTTC.

The rearrangement uses TRBV27 and TRBJ2-2; D remains unclear. This CDR3 is 12 amino acids long. Germline V gene data show CDR1 as MNHEY and CDR2 as SMNVEV (reference sequence). The ends were cut back, 6 bases at V and 5 bases at J, with 7 bases in the middle. In DNA form, the CDR3 reads TGTGCCAGCAGGGCACTTACCGGGGAGCTGTTTTTT. Protein product: CASRALTGELFF.

This chain joins TRBV28 and TRBJ2-7; 14 bases align to TRBD2. The junction had 10 bases not matched to a gene; V was cut back by 8 bases and J by 1 base. Per the germline V gene, CDR1 is MDHEN and CDR2 is SYDVKM. CDR3 length: 17 residues. The CDR3 reads CASGGLAGAIVSYEQYF. Written as DNA, the CDR3 is TGTGCCAGCGGGGGACTAGCGGGAGCTATAGTATCCTACGAGCAGTACTTC. Based on the CDR3 plus reference TRBV28 and TRBJ2-7, the full variable domain is DVKVTQSSRYLVKRTGEKVFLECVQDMDHENMFWYRQDPGLGLRLIYFSYDVKMKEKGDIPEGYSVSREKKERFSLILESASTNQTSMYLCASGGLAGAIVSYEQYFGPGTRLTVT.

The V gene is TRBV5-1, the J gene TRBJ2-5, with 13 bases aligning to TRBD2. There are 16 residues in the CDR3. The ends lost 0 bases at V and 6 bases at J; junction bases unmatched: 5. Germline CDR1 and CDR2: SGHRS and YFSETQ. CDR3 region: CASSLDRTSGSQTQYF. The CDR3 DNA is TGCGCCAGCAGCTTGGATAGGACTAGCGGGAGCCAGACCCAGTACTTC.

The chain carries TRBV9 and TRBJ2-7; D call uncertain. This CDR3 is built from 13 residues. Germline-derived CDR1 and CDR2 are SGDLS and YYNGEE. V shed 2 bases and J shed 7 bases, with 13 bases lying between them. The DNA for the CDR3 is TGTGCCAGCAGCGTCGGGTACGTGTCGGAGCAGTACTTC. It translates to CASSVGYVSEQYF. Combining the CDR3 with reference TRBV9 and TRBJ2-7 gives the whole variable domain DSGVTQTPKHLITATGQRVTLRCSPRSGDLSVYWYQQSLDQGLQFLIQYYNGEERAKGNILERFSAQQFPDLHSELNLSSLELGDSALYFCASSVGYVSEQYFGPGTRLTVT.

The CDR3 here is CSVDGQTYNEQFF. CDR3 DNA sequence: TGCAGCGTTGATGGCCAGACCTACAATGAGCAGTTCTTC. The chain carries TRBV29-1 and TRBJ2-1; D ambiguous. Germline V gene sequence: CDR1 SQVTM, CDR2 ANQGSEA. This CDR3 has 13 residues. With 3 bases removed from V and 2 bases from J, the gap between germline ends came to 8 bases.

V is TRBV6-1 and J is TRBJ2-7; either TRBD1 or TRBD2 may supply D (6 bases each). Germline values: CDR1 MNHNS, CDR2 SASEGT. The ends were cut back, 2 bases at V and 0 bases at J, with 20 bases in the middle. CDR3 length: 18 amino acids. CDR3 in amino acids: CASSERDMGGLSSYEQYF. CDR3 bases: TGTGCCAGCAGTGAAAGGGATATGGGGGGCCTTAGCTCCTACGAGCAGTACTTC.

The rearrangement joins TRBV27 to TRBJ1-1, with TRBD1 as a possible D gene (5 bases). CDR3 size: 13 residues. V was pared by 6 bases and J by 11 bases, with 19 bases between. Germline CDR1 MNHEY, CDR2 SMNVEV (reference sequence). The CDR3 nucleotides are TGTGCCAGCAGCCCTTCCGGGGGTAATAAGGCTTTCTTT. Amino acids: CASSPSGGNKAFF.

V gene TRBV9 combines with J gene TRBJ2-7, with 7 nucleotides matching TRBD1. V dropped 0 bases and J dropped 3; count of bases not matched to a gene: 3. Germline V gene sequence: CDR1 SGDLS, CDR2 YYNGEE. CDR3 length equals 14 residues. Here the CDR3 reads CASSVGQGYYEQYF. The CDR3, as DNA: TGTGCCAGCAGCGTAGGACAGGGATACTACGAGCAGTACTTC. Based on the CDR3 plus reference TRBV9 and TRBJ2-7, the full variable domain is DSGVTQTPKHLITATGQRVTLRCSPRSGDLSVYWYQQSLDQGLQFLIQYYNGEERAKGNILERFSAQQFPDLHSELNLSSLELGDSALYFCASSVGQGYYEQYFGPGTRLTVT.

The chain carries TRBV28 and TRBJ2-5; 11 nucleotides agree with TRBD1. Germline-derived CDR1 and CDR2 are MDHEN and SYDVKM. The J segment lost 7 bases and the V segment lost 4 bases, leaving 11 bases of the junction unmatched. The CDR3 has 16 residues. This CDR3 reads CASSYYFRDRGVTQYF. CDR3 nucleotide sequence: TGTGCCAGCAGTTACTATTTCCGGGACAGGGGGGTGACCCAGTACTTC.

V and J are TRBV9 and TRBJ2-1; tentatively, D is TRBD2 (6 bases). This CDR3 region has 15 residues. The germline gives CDR1 SGDLS, CDR2 YYNGEE. The ends were cut back, 0 bases at V and 6 bases at J, with 13 bases in the middle. CDR3 protein: CASSVGAGPPNEQFF. The CDR3 nucleotides are TGTGCCAGCAGCGTAGGAGCGGGCCCCCCCAATGAGCAGTTCTTC.

The rearrangement links TRBV28 to TRBJ2-5, with D possibly called TRBD1 or TRBD2 (5 bases each). This CDR3 has 14 residues. The germline gives CDR1 MDHEN, CDR2 SYDVKM. The V and J ends lost 6 bases and 2 bases respectively, with 13 bases between them. The CDR3 sequence: CASREVGVQETQYF. DNA for the CDR3: TGTGCCAGCAGGGAGGTGGGGGTTCAAGAGACCCAGTACTTC. Variable domain in full (rest from reference TRBV28 and TRBJ2-5): DVKVTQSSRYLVKRTGEKVFLECVQDMDHENMFWYRQDPGLGLRLIYFSYDVKMKEKGDIPEGYSVSREKKERFSLILESASTNQTSMYLCASREVGVQETQYFGPGTRLLVL.

This clone was recorded once. The chain has TRBV28 and TRBJ2-3; D call uncertain. V lost 9 bases, J lost 2 bases, and 9 bases lay in between. Looked up from germline, CDR1 is MDHEN and CDR2 is SYDVKM. The CDR3 has 12 residues. Here the CDR3 reads CASAGYTDTQYF. The CDR3 DNA is TGTGCCAGTGCAGGATACACAGATACGCAGTATTTT.